This is a list of T cell receptor beta chains from one sample in a study of blood T cell repertoires in COVID-19. Profiling relied on immunoSEQ multiplex PCR, and the TCRdb table lists in-frame clones only, not all of them. The sample records 250,000 or so clones, around 81% being singletons. Sequencing was done on a sample of PBMCs or T cells enriched from blood (not recorded which). These receptors came from a man aged 45-65 years who had recovered from COVID-19. The CDR3 runs from the conserved cysteine through the conserved F or W. Fields, in order: clone size, D gene, V gene, J gene, CDR3 protein, CDR3 DNA. A D gene is named only where the DNA matches it firmly. Clone sizes are given selectively: once, few, many, or a class where the clone is expanded.

>.|TRBD1|TRBV19|TRBJ2-7
CASSRQGPYEQYF
TGTGCCAGTAGTAGACAGGGGCCCTACGAGCAGTACTTC
>once|TRBD2|TRBV6-2/TRBV6-3|TRBJ2-1
CASSYGGSRNEQFF
TGTGCCAGCAGTTACGGCGGGAGTCGGAATGAGCAGTTCTTC
>.|TRBD1|TRBV6-1|TRBJ1-5
CASSELRGTGGSQPQHF
TGTGCCAGCAGTGAACTGCGAGGGACAGGGGGAAGTCAGCCCCAGCATTTT
>.|TRBD1|TRBV3-1/TRBV3-2|TRBJ1-2
CASSQDCDREHDGYTF
TGTGCCAGCAGCCAAGATTGTGACAGGGAGCATGATGGCTACACCTTC
>.|TRBD1|TRBV6-5|TRBJ2-7
CASSYMGTGGSEQYF
TGTGCCAGCAGTTACATGGGGACAGGGGGGAGCGAGCAGTACTTC
>.|.|TRBV6-2/TRBV6-3|TRBJ1-6
CASSYSLNGTNILRGSPLHF
TGTGCCAGCAGTTACTCTCTAAACGGGACAAATATTCTACGGGGTTCACCCCTCCACTTT
>.|TRBD1|TRBV5-1|TRBJ2-1
CASSLFGTGATTSVNEQFF
TGCGCCAGCAGCTTGTTCGGGACAGGGGCAACCACCTCGGTCAATGAGCAGTTCTTC
>.|TRBD2|TRBV19|TRBJ2-7
CASTPGGTYEQYF
TGTGCCAGTACCCCGGGGGGTACCTACGAGCAGTACTTC
>.|.|TRBV11-2|TRBJ2-7
CASSRDRGRFHEQYF
TGTGCCAGCAGCCGCGACAGAGGTCGGTTCCACGAGCAGTACTTC
>.|.|TRBV19|TRBJ1-2
CASTDIGGYTF
TGTGCCAGTACCGATATCGGGGGCTACACCTTC
>.|.|TRBV5-4|TRBJ1-6
CASSLGSRNYNSPLHF
TGTGCCAGCAGCTTGGGTTCCAGGAACTATAATTCACCCCTCCACTTT
>once|.|TRBV27|TRBJ2-2
CASSFRGLSGELFF
TGTGCCAGCAGTTTTAGGGGACTCAGCGGGGAGCTGTTTTTT
>.|TRBD2|TRBV20-1|TRBJ2-1
CSASGTSGRPPLPNEQFF
TGCAGTGCTAGTGGGACTAGCGGGAGACCACCATTACCCAATGAGCAGTTCTTC
>many|.|TRBV27|TRBJ2-3
CASSWGGLGTDTQYF
TGTGCCAGCAGTTGGGGGGGCTTGGGAACAGATACGCAGTATTTT
>.|TRBD1|TRBV11-2|TRBJ1-1
CASQLSTGVNTEAFF
TGTGCCAGCCAACTATCGACAGGGGTAAACACTGAAGCTTTCTTT
>.|TRBD1|TRBV7-2|TRBJ1-2
CASGRTGANNYGYTF
TGTGCCAGCGGACGGACAGGGGCTAATAACTATGGCTACACCTTC
>.|TRBD1|TRBV7-9|TRBJ2-5
CASSPDRGLGETQYF
TGTGCCAGCAGCCCGGACAGGGGGCTAGGGGAGACCCAGTACTTC
>.|.|TRBV28|TRBJ1-5
CASSFRGGESQPQHF
TGTGCCAGCAGTTTCCGGGGAGGGGAAAGTCAGCCCCAGCATTTT
>.|TRBD1|TRBV5-5|TRBJ1-4
CASSRPGQGDGNEKLFF
TGTGCCAGCAGCCGTCCTGGACAGGGGGACGGTAATGAAAAACTGTTTTTT
>.|.|TRBV5-8|TRBJ1-4
CASSLGQINEKLFF
TGTGCCAGCAGCTTGGGACAGATAAATGAAAAACTGTTTTTT
>once|.|TRBV5-6|TRBJ2-5
CASSLANSLNEWTQYF
TGTGCCAGCAGCTTGGCAAACAGCCTTAACGAGTGGACCCAGTACTTC
>once|TRBD2|TRBV7-2|TRBJ2-3
CASSFNPGAGGTQYF
TGTGCCAGCAGCTTTAATCCGGGAGCGGGAGGTACGCAGTATTTT
>.|TRBD2|TRBV5-1|TRBJ2-7
CASSFDRLAGGRFDEQYF
TGCGCCAGCAGCTTTGACCGACTAGCGGGAGGGCGGTTCGACGAGCAGTACTTC
>.|TRBD1|TRBV18|TRBJ1-1
CASSPATQGATEAFF
TGTGCCAGCTCACCAGCGACTCAGGGGGCAACTGAAGCTTTCTTT
>.|.|TRBV18|TRBJ1-6
CASSPDIPRYNSPLHF
TGTGCCAGCTCACCGGACATTCCAAGGTATAATTCACCCCTCCACTTT
>few|.|TRBV18|TRBJ2-7
CASSPSLPAYEQYF
TGTGCCAGCTCACCATCCCTGCCGGCCTACGAGCAGTACTTC
>.|.|TRBV3-1/TRBV3-2|TRBJ2-1
CASSYTQGEQFF
TGTGCCAGCAGCTACACCCAGGGTGAGCAGTTCTTC
>.|.|TRBV28|TRBJ1-3
CASTPAGSGNTIYF
TGTGCCAGCACCCCGGCGGGCTCTGGAAACACCATATATTTT
>.|.|TRBV30|TRBJ1-1
CAWSVTRNTEAFF
TGTGCCTGGAGTGTTACCAGGAACACTGAAGCTTTCTTT
>.|TRBD1|TRBV30|TRBJ2-1
CAWSAARTGGGYNEQFF
TGTGCCTGGAGTGCAGCTCGGACAGGGGGCGGTTACAATGAGCAGTTCTTC